A single sample gave rise to the 11 T cell receptor beta chains below, sequenced in a study of blood T cell repertoires in COVID-19 (dated by TCRdb to about 2020). The protocol used for the library was the immunoSEQ multiplex PCR assay. TCRdb obtained this table from immuneACCESS and retained in-frame rearrangements with V and J assigned. These tables miss some clones; where compared with another copy, unresolved V genes account for less than half of the shortfall, and the remainder is unexplained. The sample includes roughly 38,000 clones, with about 86% observed a single time. The top ten constitute approximately 60% of the sample. Sequencing was done on a sample of peripheral blood. These receptors were obtained from a man between 65 and 80 years old with acute or convalescent COVID-19.

J is TRBJ2-1 and V is TRBV7-2, with D perhaps TRBD2 (5 bases). The CDR3 runs 14 residues. Germline CDR1 reads SGHTA; CDR2 reads FQGNSA. Between the trimmed V and J ends, which lost 4 bases and 4 bases, there was a span of 11 bases. CDR3 in DNA: TGTGCCAGCAGCTCGGACTCGGCATACAATGAGCAGTTCTTC. This gives the protein CASSSDSAYNEQFF.

The chain carries TRBV6-1 and TRBJ1-2, with 8 bases fitting TRBD1. The CDR3 consists of 16 residues. Germline V gene data show CDR1 as MNHNS and CDR2 as SASEGT. With V trimmed by 1 base and J by 0 bases, 4 bases remained unmatched. The CDR3 region is CASSEGTGRSNYGYTF. CDR3 in DNA: TGTGCCAGCAGTGAAGGGACAGGGAGATCTAACTATGGCTACACCTTC.

This chain joins TRBV18 and TRBJ1-3, with 8 bases matching TRBD1. V was pared by 5 bases and J by 2 bases, with 8 bases of the junction left unmatched. The CDR3 has 16 residues. From germline, CDR1 is KGHSH and CDR2 LQKENI. This CDR3 is CASSSPDRVPGNTIYF. The CDR3 nucleotides are TGTGCCAGCTCATCCCCGGACAGGGTCCCTGGAAACACCATATATTTT.

The chain links TRBV5-4 to TRBJ2-7; D is perhaps TRBD2 (5 bases). The CDR3 has 13 residues. Germline-derived CDR1 and CDR2 are SGHNT and YYREEE (reference sequence). Deletions cut 5 bases from V and 4 bases from J, with 13 bases between. The CDR3 protein is CASSRSRDYEQYF. Here the CDR3 DNA reads TGTGCCAGCAGTCGTAGCCGGGATTACGAGCAGTACTTC. The full variable domain, completed using reference TRBV5-4 and TRBJ2-7, is ETGVTQSPTHLIKTRGQQVTLRCSSQSGHNTVSWYQQALGQGPQFIFQYYREEENGRGNFPPRFSGLQFPNYSSELNVNALELDDSALYLCASSRSRDYEQYFGPGTRLTVT.

The V and J genes are TRBV4-2 and TRBJ2-3; a weak D match, TRBD1 (6 bases). CDR3 length: 15 residues. Germline-derived CDR1 and CDR2 are LGHNA and YNFKEQ. Trimming took off 1 base at V and 0 bases at J, with 8 bases between the two ends. This CDR3 is CASSQGTASTDTQYF. CDR3 DNA: TGTGCCAGCAGCCAAGGGACAGCTAGCACAGATACGCAGTATTTT.

The chain recombines TRBV9 with TRBJ2-2, with TRBD2 matching over 10 bases. V lost 1 base, J lost 4 bases, and 1 base stayed unmatched. The CDR3 is 15 residues long. Germline V gene lookup returns CDR1 SGDLS and CDR2 YYNGEE. The CDR3 bases are TGTGCCAGCAGCGTACTAGCGGGAGCCACCGGGGAGCTGTTTTTT. It yields the protein CASSVLAGATGELFF.

The rearrangement uses TRBV7-8 and TRBJ2-3; possible D gene TRBD1, 5 bases. This CDR3 has 14 residues. V was cut by 9 bases and J by 0 bases, with 13 bases left in between. Germline V gives CDR1 SGHVS, CDR2 FQNEAQ. The CDR3: CASKWGSSTDTQYF. CDR3 DNA sequence: TGTGCCAGTAAATGGGGCTCTAGCACAGATACGCAGTATTTT.

The CDR3 loop is CASSPDRAQGVLTF. The CDR3 bases are TGTGCCAGCAGCCCCGACAGGGCCCAGGGCGTCCTGACTTTC. The chain joins TRBV7-9 to TRBJ2-6; 7 bases agree with TRBD1. V lost 5 bases, J lost 12 bases, and 10 bases stayed unmatched. The CDR3 contains 14 residues. CDR1 and CDR2 (germline): SEHNR, FQNEAQ (reference sequence).

This chain links TRBV5-1 with TRBJ1-5, with 8 bases that match TRBD1. The CDR3 sequence is 16 residues long. V trimming: 4 bases; J trimming: 2 bases; junction bases outside the gene matches: 8. CDR1 SGHRS and CDR2 YFSETQ come from the germline V gene. CDR3 sequence: CASSPGTGIGNQPQHF. As DNA, the CDR3 is TGCGCCAGCAGCCCCGGGACAGGTATAGGCAATCAGCCCCAGCATTTT.

This clone was counted between two and nine times. The chain has TRBV19 and TRBJ1-1, with 7 bases lining up with TRBD1. The CDR3 has 12 residues. V dropped 6 bases and J dropped 5; count of bases not matched to a gene: 3. Per the germline V gene, CDR1 is LNHDA and CDR2 is SQIVND (reference sequence). The CDR3 coding sequence is TGTGCCAGTAGAGACAGGGATACTGAAGCTTTCTTT. It encodes CASRDRDTEAFF.

The chain links TRBV19 to TRBJ2-6, with 8 nucleotides matching TRBD2. V shed 4 bases and J 4 bases; nucleotides not matched to a gene: 9. Per the germline V gene, CDR1 is LNHDA and CDR2 is SQIVND (reference sequence). The CDR3 has 17 residues. The chain's CDR3 is CASSTSGGPSGANVLTF. DNA for the CDR3: TGTGCCAGTAGTACGTCGGGAGGGCCTTCCGGGGCCAACGTCCTGACTTTC.